This T cell receptor (beta chain) was observed in a study of CD8 T cells in ankylosing spondylitis. General observations from the study: Ankylosing spondylitis blood appeared to be characterized by a TCR beta motif of eight highly homologous variants. Earlier studies detected some motif variants in reactive arthritis synovial fluid and blood.

Scientists made TCR beta libraries using quantitative 5'-RACE with molecular barcodes. TCRdb analysed the 5' RACE reads with MiXCR anew, one entry per CDR3 protein. The data hold approximately 520,000 distinct CDR3 sequences, with 5.3% observed a single time. This CDR3 region has 14 residues. The V end lost 8 bases, the J end lost 0 bases, and 13 bases lay between the germline ends. The germline V gene has CDR1 SGHAT and CDR2 FQNNGV. Many counts were recorded for this clonotype. Its specificity is unknown. This TCR derives from a male donor with ankylosing spondylitis. The source material was blood, either unsorted or a sorted T cell fraction (not recorded which). V gene TRBV11-2 combines with J gene TRBJ2-5; maybe TRBD1 (6 bases). The CDR3 region has the DNA TGTGCCAGCCAGAGTGCAGGGGACCAAGAGACCCAGTACTTC. Its translation is CASQSAGDQETQYF. Full variable domain (rest looked up from reference TRBV11-2 and TRBJ2-5): EAGVAQSPRYKIIEKRQSVAFWCNPISGHATLYWYQQILGQGPKLLIQFQNNGVVDDSQLPKDRFSAERLKGVDSTLKIQPAKLEDSAVYLCASQSAGDQETQYFGPGTRLLVL.